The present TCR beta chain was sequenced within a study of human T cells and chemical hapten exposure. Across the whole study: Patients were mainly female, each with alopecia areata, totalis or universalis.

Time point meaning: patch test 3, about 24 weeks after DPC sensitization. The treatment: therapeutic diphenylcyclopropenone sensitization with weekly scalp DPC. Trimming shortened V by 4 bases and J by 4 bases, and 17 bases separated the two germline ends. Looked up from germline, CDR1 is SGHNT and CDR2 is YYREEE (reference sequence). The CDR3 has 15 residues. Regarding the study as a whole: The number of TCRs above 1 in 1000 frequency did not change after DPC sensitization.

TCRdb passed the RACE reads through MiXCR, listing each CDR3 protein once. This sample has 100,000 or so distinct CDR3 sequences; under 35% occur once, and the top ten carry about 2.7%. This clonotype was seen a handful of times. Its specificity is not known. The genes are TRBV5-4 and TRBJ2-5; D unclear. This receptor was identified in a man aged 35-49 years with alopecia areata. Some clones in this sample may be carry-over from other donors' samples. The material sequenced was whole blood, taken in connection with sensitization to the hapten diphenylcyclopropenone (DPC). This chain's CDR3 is CASSPGPEGRETQYF. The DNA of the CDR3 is TGTGCCAGCAGCCCAGGACCCGAAGGTCGAGAGACCCAGTACTTC.